Below, 29 T cell receptor beta chains from the same sample are listed, as sequenced in a study of cytomegalovirus exposure and HLA in healthy donors. Some clones are missing from TCRdb's copy, which holds only in-frame ones; the method was immunoSEQ multiplex PCR. The sample contains over 200,000 clones, around four fifths of which appear only once. The specimen sequenced was PBMCs. Source of these receptors: a woman between 18 and 29 years old in good health and CMV-seronegative.

V usage is TRBV7-6 and J usage is TRBJ2-7, with 7 bases that match TRBD1. The CDR3 length is 15 residues. The junction had 8 bases not matched to a gene; V was cut back by 5 bases and J by 1 base. Germline assignment: CDR1 SGHVS and CDR2 FNYEAQ. The CDR3: CASSTTGTDSYEQYF. CDR3 DNA: TGTGCCAGCAGCACCACCGGGACAGATTCCTACGAGCAGTACTTC.

The V gene is TRBV15, the J gene TRBJ1-3; 7 nucleotides align to TRBD1. V shed 1 base, J shed 1 base, and the junction held 4 bases outside the gene matches. This CDR3 region has 16 residues. The germline CDR1 and CDR2 sequences are LNHNV and YYDKDF (reference sequence). The DNA of the CDR3 is TGTGCCACCAGCAGAGGAAGGGGGCCGTCTGGAAACACCATATATTTT. It specifies CATSRGRGPSGNTIYF.

The V call is TRBV2, the J call TRBJ1-2, with D possibly TRBD1 on 5 matching bases. Trimming cost V 6 bases and J 8 bases, with 22 bases left between them. The CDR3 runs 15 residues. Germline CDR1 and CDR2: SNHLY and FYNNEI. The CDR3 reads CASRQQGGGVSGYTF. CDR3 bases: TGTGCCAGCAGACAGCAGGGAGGTGGAGTCTCCGGCTACACCTTC. Full variable domain (rest looked up from reference TRBV2 and TRBJ1-2): EPEVTQTPSHQVTQMGQEVILRCVPISNHLYFYWYRQILGQKVEFLVSFYNNEISEKSEIFDDQFSVERPDGSNFTLKIRSTKLEDSAMYFCASRQQGGGVSGYTFGSGTRLTVV.

In its sample, this clone was seen once. The chain joins TRBV27 to TRBJ1-1; D perhaps matches TRBD1 (5 bases). CDR3 length: 11 amino acids. In germline, CDR1 is MNHEY, CDR2 SMNVEV (reference sequence). Trimming removed 6 bases from V and 10 bases from J, with 12 bases in between. In DNA, the CDR3 is TGTGCCAGCAGCACGGGACGGAGAGCTTTCTTT. As protein: CASSTGRRAFF.

This rearrangement joins TRBV5-6 to TRBJ1-2; perhaps TRBD1 as D (5 bases). Germline values: CDR1 SGHDT, CDR2 YYEEEE. V was clipped by 5 bases and J by 3 bases, with 8 bases between them. The CDR3 is 12 amino acids. The CDR3 is CASSRDDYGYTF. The DNA of the CDR3 is TGTGCCAGCAGTAGGGACGACTATGGCTACACCTTC.

This chain connects TRBV6-5 to TRBJ1-2; 7 nucleotides match TRBD1. V lost 0 bases and J lost 5; bases outside the gene matches: 9. The CDR3 contains 16 residues. CDR1 is MNHEY and CDR2 is SVGAGI in the germline V gene. The CDR3 protein is CASSYSMVTGLYGYTF. The CDR3 bases are TGTGCCAGCAGTTACTCGATGGTGACAGGGCTATATGGCTACACCTTC.

This rearrangement joins TRBV28 to TRBJ1-1; a weak D match, TRBD1 (6 bases). This CDR3 has 12 amino acids. Germline values: CDR1 MDHEN, CDR2 SYDVKM. The CDR3 nucleotides are TGTATCGTCGGACAGATGAACACTGAAGCTTTCTTT. It is translated as CIVGQMNTEAFF.

This clone was detected only a few times. The chain carries TRBV11-3 and TRBJ1-1; possibly TRBD1 for D (6 bases). V lost 5 bases to trimming and J lost 3 bases, with 13 bases between them. The CDR3 length is 14 residues. CDR1 and CDR2 from the germline V gene are SGHNT and YENEEA. CDR3 in amino acids: CASSPGDEHTEAFF. CDR3 DNA sequence: TGTGCCAGCAGCCCAGGGGATGAACACACTGAAGCTTTCTTT.

CDR3 bases: TGTGCCAGCAGCGCGAACGGGGCCCGGGGAGGGGCCAACGTCCTGACTTTC. Protein product: CASSANGARGGANVLTF. The J gene is TRBJ2-6, the V gene TRBV2; perhaps D is TRBD1 or TRBD2 (5 bases each). The CDR3 covers 17 residues. Germline lookup yields CDR1 SNHLY and CDR2 FYNNEI. Trimming pared 6 bases from V and 4 bases from J, leaving 19 bases between.

The chain is built from TRBV6-6 and TRBJ1-2; the match to TRBD1 covers 8 bases. Losses at the gene ends were 2 bases for V and 7 bases for J; bases not matched to a gene: 3. The CDR3 sequence is 13 residues long. Germline CDR1 reads MNHNY; CDR2 reads SVGAGI (reference sequence). CDR3 sequence (DNA): TGTGCCAGCAGTTACGAGACAGGGGCTGGCTACACCTTC. Its protein is CASSYETGAGYTF.

J is TRBJ1-6 and V is TRBV30, with unresolved D. The CDR3 runs 13 residues. V was trimmed by 2 bases and J by 10 bases, leaving 12 bases between them. Germline CDR1 reads GTSNPN; CDR2 reads SVGIG (reference sequence). The DNA for the CDR3 is TGTGCCTGGAGTACGGCCAGGACCTCACCCCTCCACTTT. It yields the protein CAWSTARTSPLHF. Full variable domain (outside the CDR3, taken from reference TRBV30 and TRBJ1-6): SQTIHQWPATLVQPVGSPLSLECTVEGTSNPNLYWYRQAAGRGLQLLFYSVGIGQISSEVPQNLSASRPQDRQFILSSKKLLLSDSGFYLCAWSTARTSPLHFGNGTRLTVT.

Only a few counts were recorded for this clone. The chain joins TRBV30 to TRBJ1-6; no definite D call. The V gene lost 4 bases and the J gene lost 5 bases, with 12 bases spanning the gap. The CDR3 is 14 amino acids. Germline CDR1 is GTSNPN and CDR2 is SVGIG (reference sequence). CDR3 in amino acids: CAWMGDTHNSPLHF. DNA for the CDR3: TGTGCCTGGATGGGAGACACCCATAATTCACCCCTCCACTTT.

The rearrangement uses TRBV28 and TRBJ2-1; D gene uncertain. V lost 8 bases to trimming and J lost 5 bases, with 10 bases between them. The CDR3 sequence is 12 residues long. Looked up from germline, CDR1 is MDHEN and CDR2 is SYDVKM. The CDR3 nucleotides are TGTGCCAGCCGCAGGACCAACAATGAGCAGTTCTTC. Translated, it gives CASRRTNNEQFF.

The chain joins TRBV4-1 to TRBJ2-4; tentatively, D is TRBD1 (5 bases). The CDR3 spans 16 residues. Germline CDR1 MGHRA, CDR2 YSYEKL. Trimming took 2 bases from V and 6 from J, leaving 17 bases between them. Written as DNA, the CDR3 is TGCGCCAGCAGCCAACCAACCGGACAAAGGGGAAACATTCAGTACTTC. Its translation is CASSQPTGQRGNIQYF.

The rearrangement links TRBV5-1 to TRBJ2-3; 10 nucleotides align to TRBD1. Germline V lookup: CDR1 SGHRS, CDR2 YFSETQ. Trimming took 4 bases from V and 4 from J; bases not matched to a gene: 9. The CDR3 loop spans 16 amino acids. For the CDR3, the DNA is TGCGCCAGCAGCGGGACGACAGGGGGCTTCGCAGATACGCAGTATTTT. The encoded protein is CASSGTTGGFADTQYF.

The chain links TRBV6-1 to TRBJ1-2; D is unresolved. The CDR3 is 14 residues long. Germline V gives CDR1 MNHNS, CDR2 SASEGT. V gave up 0 bases and J gave up 0 bases, with 5 bases separating them. The CDR3 reads CASSEAGANYGYTF. Here the CDR3 DNA reads TGTGCCAGCAGTGAAGCTGGGGCTAACTATGGCTACACCTTC.

The rearrangement joins TRBV28 to TRBJ1-5, with 10 bases fitting TRBD1. After removal of 2 bases from V and 6 bases from J, the junction contained 1 base not matched to a gene. Germline CDR1 MDHEN, CDR2 SYDVKM. The CDR3 consists of 14 residues. The CDR3 region has the DNA TGTGCCAGCAGTTTAGGACAGGGGGTTCAGCCCCAGCATTTT. It yields the protein CASSLGQGVQPQHF.

Notes on this clone: The junction differs from germline at one of its ends, possibly a read error. The chain links TRBV27 to TRBJ2-1; 8 positions agree with TRBD2. Germline V gives CDR1 MNHEY, CDR2 SMNVEV (reference sequence). The CDR3 runs to 15 residues. The CDR3 DNA follows: TGTGCCAGCACTTTATACGGGACTAGTCGGAATGAGCAGTTCTTC. It is translated as CASTLYGTSRNEQFF.

The chain has TRBV29-1 and TRBJ1-4; 11 positions match TRBD1. Germline V CDR1 and CDR2: SQVTM, ANQGSEA. The V and J ends lost 6 bases and 8 bases, in that order; junction bases with no gene match: 11. The CDR3 has 15 amino acids. CDR3: CSVRRDRGTGEKLFF. The CDR3 DNA reads TGCAGCGTGCGCCGGGACAGGGGGACGGGGGAAAAACTGTTTTTT.

The chain links TRBV5-1 to TRBJ1-3; no clear D gene. The CDR3 totals 12 residues. Germline CDR1 SGHRS, CDR2 YFSETQ. The V and J ends lost 5 bases and 4 bases respectively, with 7 bases between them. CDR3 sequence reads: CASRGSGNTIYF. In nucleotides, the CDR3 is TGCGCCAGCAGGGGGTCCGGAAACACCATATATTTT.

The chain is built from TRBV6-1 and TRBJ1-1; no reliable D call. Deletions cut 6 bases from V and 4 bases from J, with 12 bases between. Germline assignment: CDR1 MNHNS and CDR2 SASEGT. The CDR3 is made up of 13 amino acids. The CDR3 coding sequence is TGTGCCAGCAGAGGAGGGTCAATCACTGAAGCTTTCTTT. This translates into CASRGGSITEAFF.

This clone was counted between two and nine times. The genes are TRBV29-1 and TRBJ1-5; no clear D. The CDR3 totals 13 residues. CDR1 is SQVTM and CDR2 is ANQGSEA in the germline V gene. V lost 4 bases to trimming and J lost 3 bases, with 10 bases between them. The CDR3 spells CSVGQEANQPQHF. For the CDR3, the DNA is TGCAGCGTTGGGCAGGAGGCCAATCAGCCCCAGCATTTT.

The CDR3 bases are TGTGCCAGCAGCTCCCCCAGGGACAGTAACTATGGCTACACCTTC. This sequence encodes CASSSPRDSNYGYTF. The V gene is TRBV11-2, the J gene TRBJ1-2, with 7 bases lining up with TRBD1. Unmatched junction bases numbered 6, after V lost 4 bases and J lost 1 base. This CDR3 spans 15 amino acids. Per the germline V gene, CDR1 is SGHAT and CDR2 is FQNNGV.

This clone was observed a few times. The CDR3 spells CASSAPGQGAYEQYF. CDR3 in DNA: TGTGCCAGCAGCGCCCCGGGACAGGGGGCTTACGAGCAGTACTTC. The V and J genes are TRBV21-1 and TRBJ2-7; TRBD1, the table's D call, lacks a check against the DNA. TRBV21-1 is a listed pseudogene. This CDR3 spans 15 amino acids.

This sequence joins TRBV5-1 and TRBJ2-2, with D maybe TRBD1 (6 bases). V dropped 4 bases and J dropped 0 bases, with 13 bases sitting between them. Germline CDR1 is SGHRS and CDR2 is YFSETQ. The CDR3 spans 16 residues. The CDR3: CASSREGQANTGELFF. CDR3 sequence (DNA): TGCGCCAGCAGCCGCGAGGGACAAGCGAACACCGGGGAGCTGTTTTTT.

The chain links TRBV7-3 to TRBJ1-1; no firm D call. The germline gives CDR1 SGHTA, CDR2 FQGTGA. V dropped 7 bases and J dropped 1 base, with 10 bases sitting between them. The CDR3 spans 13 residues. In DNA, the CDR3 is TGTGCCAGCAAATTGTTTGAGAACACTGAAGCTTTCTTT. This translates into CASKLFENTEAFF. The full variable domain, with the rest looked up from reference TRBV7-3 and TRBJ1-1, is GAGVSQTPSNKVTEKGKYVELRCDPISGHTALYWYRQSLGQGPEFLIYFQGTGAADDSGLPNDRFFAVRPEGSVSTLKIQRTERGDSAVYLCASKLFENTEAFFGQGTRLTVV.

The chain carries TRBV5-6 and TRBJ2-3; TRBD2 agrees at 8 bases. With 0 bases clipped from V and 1 base from J, the junction kept 4 bases outside the gene matches. The germline CDR1 and CDR2 sequences are SGHDT and YYEEEE. This CDR3 has 16 residues. CDR3 bases: TGTGCCAGCAGCTTGGACGGGGGGGCCGGCACAGATACGCAGTATTTT. Residues: CASSLDGGAGTDTQYF. Looking up the rest from reference TRBV5-6 and TRBJ2-3 gives the full variable domain: DAGVTQSPTHLIKTRGQQVTLRCSPKSGHDTVSWYQQALGQGPQFIFQYYEEEERQRGNFPDRFSGHQFPNYSSELNVNALLLGDSALYLCASSLDGGAGTDTQYFGPGTRLTVL.

This chain joins TRBV30 and TRBJ1-1; the match to TRBD1 covers 9 bases. V lost 5 bases, J lost 0 bases, and 4 bases stayed unmatched. From germline, CDR1 is GTSNPN and CDR2 SVGIG (reference sequence). The CDR3 extends over 14 amino acids. CDR3 region: CAWEGTGMNTEAFF. The DNA for the CDR3 is TGTGCCTGGGAAGGGACAGGGATGAACACTGAAGCTTTCTTT.

This chain uses TRBV19 with TRBJ2-7; 8 bases align to TRBD2. This CDR3 contains 14 residues. The germline CDR1 and CDR2 sequences are LNHDA and SQIVND (reference sequence). With V trimmed by 7 bases and J by 4 bases, 9 bases remained unmatched. For the CDR3, the DNA is TGTGCCAGTAATAGCGGGGCAAGCCAGTACGAGCAGTACTTC. Its translation: CASNSGASQYEQYF.